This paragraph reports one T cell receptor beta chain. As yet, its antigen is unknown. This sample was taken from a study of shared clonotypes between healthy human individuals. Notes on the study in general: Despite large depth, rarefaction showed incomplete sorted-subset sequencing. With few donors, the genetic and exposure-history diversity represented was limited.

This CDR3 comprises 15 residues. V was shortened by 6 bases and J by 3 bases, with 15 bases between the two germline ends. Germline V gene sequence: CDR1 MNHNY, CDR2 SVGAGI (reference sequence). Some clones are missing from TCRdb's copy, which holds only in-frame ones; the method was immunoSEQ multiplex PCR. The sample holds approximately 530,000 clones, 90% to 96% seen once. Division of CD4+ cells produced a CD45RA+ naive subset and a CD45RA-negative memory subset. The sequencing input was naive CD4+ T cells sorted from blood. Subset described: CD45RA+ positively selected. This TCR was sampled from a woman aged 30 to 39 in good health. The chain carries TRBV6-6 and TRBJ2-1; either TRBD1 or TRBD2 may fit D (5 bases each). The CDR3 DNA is TGTGCCAGCAGCTCCAACGGGGCTTTCTACAATGAGCAGTTCTTC. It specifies CASSSNGAFYNEQFF.